Described below is a single TCR beta chain sequence and its context. The antigen it recognizes is unknown. Per-base quality was not reported, and no clone a single base away is much larger than it. No immune events, such as infections, were documented for the healthy donors during the collection period. Time-dependent variance in a beta-binomial model of T-cell clone differential abundance was calibrated using healthy-donor blood repertoires as a training cohort. There were around 10 healthy donors in the training cohort, of whom 3 were female and 7 were male. On average the donors were about 40 years old, and their ages spanned roughly 29 to 70 years. Obtained from a commercial supplier, whole blood was collected from each healthy donor at three time points set around 2 weeks apart. For immunosequencing, genomic DNA was extracted from unsorted whole blood. The immunoSEQ Assay, which relies on bias-controlled multiplex PCR amplification of genomic DNA, was used to profile TCRbeta CDR3 regions. In the original analysis: To quantify the absolute abundance of each unique TCRbeta CDR3 region, the sequences were collapsed and filtered. Differential abundance was tested with two models: a binomial (Fisher-equivalent) model and a beta-binomial model that adds time-dependent variance fitted from healthy donors. Clones with fewer than 5 combined templates were excluded, and clones with Benjamini-Hochberg FDR below 0.01 were called differentially abundant. Beta-binomial variance was modeled as a function of total template count across the two samples using the form v = (b*log(k)+a)^2. TCRdb carries this immuneACCESS record with in-frame sequences only. Its versions omit some clonotypes, under half of them owing to an unresolved V gene in the studies checked, with the rest unexplained. D and trimming were read from the DNA, whereas the V and J calls and clone size are those reported in that table. The sample table holds about 85,000 clones, of which approximately 89% were seen once. 2.5% to 3.5% of the sample is taken by the ten largest.

CDR1 and CDR2 (MNHNS, SASEGT) derive from the germline V gene. The CDR3 holds 16 amino acids from the cysteine to the phenylalanine. The DNA shown is the 48-base CDR3, in frame from base 1. V is clipped by 2 bases and J by 7 bases, and the sequence between their germline boundaries is 18 bases long. This sample is part of a study of identifying expanded T cells in peripheral blood (dated by TCRdb to the late 2010s). General notes on the study: Technical replicates were generated by sequencing separate aliquots of the same genomic DNA pool, with four replicates compared pairwise.

Overall study outcomes, separate from this receptor: The authors expected that biological variance in healthy repertoires might rise further over much longer intervals, such as months to years. Across all healthy-donor time intervals, the beta-binomial model significantly cut both the number of clones called differentially abundant and the false-positive rate. Approximately 1.2 differentially abundant clones were flagged by the binomial model between technical replicates, whereas about 16 and 20 were flagged over roughly two weeks and four weeks, respectively. Across all healthy donors, variance in clone template counts between approximately two-week samples was found to increase significantly with total template count.

This clonotype was sampled from a person aged 18 to 70 in good health. Recombination linked TRBV6-1 to TRBJ2-1, with no confident D gene call. Sequencing was carried out using blood. The base sequence is TGTGCCAGCAGTGAATTTGTGTGGAGTACAAAGAATGAGCAGTTCTTC. Its protein product is CASSEFVWSTKNEQFF.